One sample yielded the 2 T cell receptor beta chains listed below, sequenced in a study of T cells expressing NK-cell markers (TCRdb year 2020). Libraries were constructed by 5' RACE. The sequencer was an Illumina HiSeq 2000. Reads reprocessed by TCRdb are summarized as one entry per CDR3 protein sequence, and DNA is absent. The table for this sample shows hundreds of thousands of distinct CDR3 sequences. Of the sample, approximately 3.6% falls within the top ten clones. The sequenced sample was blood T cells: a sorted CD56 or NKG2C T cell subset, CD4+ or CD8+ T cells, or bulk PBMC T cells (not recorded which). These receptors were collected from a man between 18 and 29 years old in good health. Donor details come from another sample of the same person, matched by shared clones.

The chain's CDR3 is CASSRDKKTQYF. The chain links TRBV5-6 to TRBJ2-5. Germline V CDR1 and CDR2: SGHDT, YYEEEE. This CDR3 is built from 12 residues.

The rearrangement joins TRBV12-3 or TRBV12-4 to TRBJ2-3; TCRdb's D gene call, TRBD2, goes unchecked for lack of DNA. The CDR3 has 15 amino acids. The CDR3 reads CASSFQSQGTDTQYF.